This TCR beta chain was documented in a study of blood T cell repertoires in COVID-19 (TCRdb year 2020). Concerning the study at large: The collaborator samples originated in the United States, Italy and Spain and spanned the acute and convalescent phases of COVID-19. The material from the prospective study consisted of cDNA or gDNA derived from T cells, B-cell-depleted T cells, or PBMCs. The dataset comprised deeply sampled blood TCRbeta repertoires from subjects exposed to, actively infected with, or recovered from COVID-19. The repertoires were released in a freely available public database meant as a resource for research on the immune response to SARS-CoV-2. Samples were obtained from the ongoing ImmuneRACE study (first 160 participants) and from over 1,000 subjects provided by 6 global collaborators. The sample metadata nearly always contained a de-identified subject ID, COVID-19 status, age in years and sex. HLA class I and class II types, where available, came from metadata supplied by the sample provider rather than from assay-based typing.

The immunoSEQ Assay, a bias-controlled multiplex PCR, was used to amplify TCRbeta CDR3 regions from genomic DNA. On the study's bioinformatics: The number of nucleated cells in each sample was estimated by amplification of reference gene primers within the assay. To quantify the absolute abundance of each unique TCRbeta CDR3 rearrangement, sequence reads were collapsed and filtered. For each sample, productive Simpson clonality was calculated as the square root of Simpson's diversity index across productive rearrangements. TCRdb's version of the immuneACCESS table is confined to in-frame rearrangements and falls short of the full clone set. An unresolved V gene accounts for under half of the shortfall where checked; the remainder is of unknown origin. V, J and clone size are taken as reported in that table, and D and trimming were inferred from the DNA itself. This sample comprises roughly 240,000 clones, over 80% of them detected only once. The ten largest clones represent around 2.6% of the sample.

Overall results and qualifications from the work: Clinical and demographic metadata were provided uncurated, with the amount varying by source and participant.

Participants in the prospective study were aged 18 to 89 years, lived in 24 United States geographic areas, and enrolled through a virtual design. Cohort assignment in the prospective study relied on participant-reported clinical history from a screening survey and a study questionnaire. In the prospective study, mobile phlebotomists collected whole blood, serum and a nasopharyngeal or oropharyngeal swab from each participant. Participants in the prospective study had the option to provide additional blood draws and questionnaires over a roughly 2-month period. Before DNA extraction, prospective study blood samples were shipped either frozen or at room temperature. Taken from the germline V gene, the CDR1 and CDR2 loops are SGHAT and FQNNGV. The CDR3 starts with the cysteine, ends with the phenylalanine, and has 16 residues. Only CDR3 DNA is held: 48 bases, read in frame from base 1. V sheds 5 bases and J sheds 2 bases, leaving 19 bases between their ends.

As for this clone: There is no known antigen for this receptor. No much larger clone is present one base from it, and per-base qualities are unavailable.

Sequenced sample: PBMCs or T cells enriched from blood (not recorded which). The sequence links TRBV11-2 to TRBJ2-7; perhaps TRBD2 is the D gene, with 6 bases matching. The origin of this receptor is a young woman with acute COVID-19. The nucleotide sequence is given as TGTGCCAGCAGCCTCCTGACCCCGGGGGATACCTACGAGCAGTACTTC. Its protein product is CASSLLTPGDTYEQYF.